This paragraph covers one TCR beta chain sequence. The data stem from a study of monozygotic twins with inflammatory bowel disease. The authors used around 3,500 ng of total RNA per TCR library. TCRdb reprocessed the 5' RACE reads, with one entry per CDR3 protein and no DNA. This repertoire includes about 160,000 distinct CDR3 sequences. Germline CDR1 SEHNR, CDR2 FQNEAQ (reference sequence). This CDR3 region has 14 residues. This sequence was found in a human donor with ulcerative colitis or Crohn's disease, or a healthy co-twin of an affected twin (not recorded which). The chain recombines TRBV7-9 with TRBJ2-7. Sequenced: blood. CDR3 protein: CASSARASAYEQYF. The full variable domain, in which reference TRBV7-9 and TRBJ2-7 provide the parts outside the CDR3, is DTGVSQNPRHKITKRGQNVTFRCDPISEHNRLYWYRQTLGQGPEFLTYFQNEAQLEKSRLLSDRFSAERPKGSFSTLEIQRTEQGDSAMYLCASSARASAYEQYFGPGTRLTVT.